The 30 T cell receptor beta chains below come from one sample, sequenced in a study of CD8 T cells in ankylosing spondylitis. TCRdb passed the 5' RACE reads through MiXCR, listing each CDR3 protein once. The data contain some 840,000 distinct CDR3 sequences, 12% of them singletons. No antigen has been assigned to these receptors. General study points: It appeared that ankylosing spondylitis blood was characterized by a TCR beta motif of several highly homologous variants.

Sequencing was carried out using blood, either unsorted or a sorted T cell fraction (not recorded which). The source of these receptors is a male donor with ankylosing spondylitis.

The gene calls are TRBV7-8 and TRBJ2-1; 8 nucleotides align to TRBD2. Germline CDR1 SGHVS, CDR2 FQNEAQ. Trimming took 5 bases from V and 8 from J; bases not matched to a gene: 17. The CDR3 runs 17 residues. CDR3 amino acids: CASSRRGGSGINDEQFF. The CDR3 DNA sequence: TGTGCCAGCAGCCGGCGCGGGGGTAGCGGGATTAACGATGAGCAGTTCTTC. The full variable domain, completed using reference TRBV7-8 and TRBJ2-1, is GAGVSQSPRYKVAKRGQDVALRCDPISGHVSLFWYQQALGQGPEFLTYFQNEAQLDKSGLPSDRFFAERPEGSVSTLKIQRTQQEDSAVYLCASSRRGGSGINDEQFFGPGTRLTVL.

The chain employs TRBV20-1 and TRBJ2-7; 12 bases line up with TRBD2. V dropped 3 bases and J dropped 6; count of bases not matched to a gene: 3. The CDR3 contains 13 residues. The germline V gene encodes CDR1 DFQATT and CDR2 SNEGSKA (reference sequence). The CDR3 sequence is CSARTSGSVEQYF. Here the CDR3 DNA reads TGCAGTGCTAGGACTAGCGGGAGCGTCGAGCAGTACTTC.

Only a few counts were recorded for this clonotype. J is TRBJ2-2 and V is TRBV4-2; TRBD2 matches at 10 bases. Unmatched junction bases numbered 16, after V lost 4 bases and J lost 5 bases. CDR1 LGHNA and CDR2 YNFKEQ come from the germline V gene. CDR3 length: 19 amino acids. CDR3 in DNA: TGTGCCAGCAGCCCCGGCGTCCGAAGCGGGGGGGCTTGGACCGGGGAGCTGTTTTTT. Translation gives CASSPGVRSGGAWTGELFF.

CDR3 sequence: CASSSTGPGPNQPQHF. CDR3 coding DNA: TGTGCCAGCAGTTCGACAGGACCCGGGCCCAATCAGCCCCAGCATTTT. The genes are TRBV6-5 and TRBJ1-5, with D perhaps matching TRBD1 (6 bases). V lost 4 bases and J 3 bases, leaving 16 bases between the germline ends. The CDR3 sequence is 16 residues long. Germline CDR1 is MNHEY and CDR2 is SVGAGI.

This clonotype was detected a few times. The V call is TRBV20-1, the J call TRBJ1-1; D uncertain. CDR1 is DFQATT, CDR2 SNEGSKA, per germline (reference sequence). The CDR3 covers 14 residues. V was trimmed by 2 bases and J by 1 base, leaving 11 bases between them. DNA of the CDR3: TGCAGTGCTAGATCACGACGAGAGAACACTGAAGCTTTCTTT. Protein: CSARSRRENTEAFF.

At least ten counts were recorded for this clonotype. V and J are TRBV5-1 and TRBJ2-7; TRBD2 agrees at 8 bases. CDR1 and CDR2 from the germline V gene are SGHRS and YFSETQ. V lost 1 base and J lost 7; bases outside the gene matches: 10. CDR3 length: 15 residues. CDR3 sequence reads: CASSLTTRTGGEQYF. The CDR3 DNA is TGCGCCAGCAGCTTGACTACTAGGACGGGGGGGGAGCAGTACTTC. Complete variable domain (other parts from reference TRBV5-1 and TRBJ2-7): KAGVTQTPRYLIKTRGQQVTLSCSPISGHRSVSWYQQTPGQGLQFLFEYFSETQRNKGNFPGRFSGRQFSNSRSEMNVSTLELGDSALYLCASSLTTRTGGEQYFGPGTRLTVT.

The sample holds many counts of this clonotype. The chain combines TRBV3-1 with TRBJ1-5; a possible D gene is TRBD1 (6 bases). CDR3 length: 15 amino acids. V shed 3 bases and J shed 8 bases, with 17 bases lying between them. The germline gives CDR1 LGHDT, CDR2 YNNKEL (reference sequence). CDR3 in amino acids: CASSQGAGTGEPQHF. The DNA of the CDR3 is TGTGCCAGCAGCCAGGGGGCGGGGACCGGCGAGCCCCAGCATTTT.

In its sample, this clonotype was seen a few times. The V gene is TRBV4-3, the J gene TRBJ1-1, with D possibly being TRBD1 (5 bases). The V end was cut by 0 bases, the J end by 10 bases, with 15 bases between. This CDR3 spans 14 amino acids. Germline lookup yields CDR1 LGHNA and CDR2 YSLEER. The CDR3 bases are TGCGCCAGCAGCCAAGATAGAGCCGGGGCACGAGCTTTCTTT. As protein: CASSQDRAGARAFF.

In this sample, this clonotype turned up many times. The chain uses TRBV11-2 and TRBJ2-7; TRBD1 is a possible D gene (5 bases). CDR1 and CDR2 from the germline V gene are SGHAT and FQNNGV. V was cut by 5 bases and J by 5 bases, with 16 bases left in between. This CDR3 has 14 amino acids. CDR3 loop: CASSIRLGLDEQYF. CDR3 DNA: TGTGCCAGCAGCATAAGATTGGGGCTGGACGAGCAGTACTTC.

This clonotype was recorded a few times. The genes are TRBV5-1 and TRBJ2-7, with a possible D match to TRBD2 (6 bases). The CDR3 loop spans 12 amino acids. Trimming shortened V by 4 bases and J by 11 bases, and 16 bases separated the two germline ends. Germline V gene data show CDR1 as SGHRS and CDR2 as YFSETQ. This chain's CDR3 is CASSIQEGGEYF. The CDR3 coding sequence is TGCGCCAGCAGCATACAGGAAGGAGGGGAGTACTTC.

The rearrangement links TRBV20-1 to TRBJ2-1; 12 bases align to TRBD2. The CDR3 runs to 14 residues. The V gene end was trimmed by 6 bases and the J gene end by 4 bases; junction bases not matched to a gene: 4. CDR1 is DFQATT, CDR2 SNEGSKA, per germline (reference sequence). CDR3 sequence (DNA): TGCAGTGCGTCTAGCGGGAGGGTGTACAATGAGCAGTTCTTC. It translates to CSASSGRVYNEQFF.

The rearrangement joins TRBV20-1 to TRBJ1-1, with TRBD1 matching over 7 bases. V lost 3 bases and J lost 0; bases outside the gene matches: 4. CDR3 length: 14 residues. From germline, CDR1 is DFQATT and CDR2 SNEGSKA (reference sequence). The CDR3 sequence is CSASTGALNTEAFF. The CDR3 DNA reads as TGCAGTGCTAGCACAGGGGCATTGAACACTGAAGCTTTCTTT.

The J gene is TRBJ1-2, the V gene TRBV29-1; no reliable D call. CDR1 and CDR2 (germline): SQVTM, ANQGSEA. V was pared by 5 bases and J by 8 bases, with 12 bases between. The CDR3 totals 11 residues. The DNA of the CDR3 is TGCAGCGTTTCATCGTCGGCGGGCTACACCTTC. This encodes CSVSSSAGYTF.

This clonotype has just a few counts. This chain's CDR3 is CASSLFGRNQETQYF. As DNA, the CDR3 is TGTGCCAGCAGCTTATTTGGCAGGAACCAAGAGACCCAGTACTTC. This sequence joins TRBV7-8 and TRBJ2-5; D is unclear. CDR1 and CDR2 (germline): SGHVS, FQNEAQ. The V end lost 2 bases, the J end lost 0 bases, and 10 bases lay between the germline ends. The length of the CDR3 is 15 residues.

The chain links TRBV20-1 to TRBJ2-7; 7 nucleotides agree with TRBD2. The V and J ends lost 6 bases and 6 bases, in that order; junction bases with no gene match: 14. The CDR3 runs to 14 residues. Germline V CDR1 and CDR2: DFQATT, SNEGSKA (reference sequence). The CDR3 bases are TGCAGTGCAAACCCGGGACTACGCCCCCTCGAGCAGTACTTC. Its protein product is CSANPGLRPLEQYF.

In this sample, this clonotype turned up once. The J gene is TRBJ2-7, the V gene TRBV20-1, with 10 bases that match TRBD2. The CDR3 covers 14 residues. V dropped 4 bases and J dropped 5; count of bases not matched to a gene: 8. The V gene's germline CDR1 is DFQATT and CDR2 SNEGSKA (reference sequence). The chain's CDR3 is CSATVAGGTDEQYF. In DNA form, the CDR3 reads TGCAGTGCTACAGTAGCGGGAGGTACGGACGAGCAGTACTTC.

The chain is built from TRBV7-2 and TRBJ2-7, with 11 bases fitting TRBD1. CDR3 size: 14 residues. The V gene's germline CDR1 is SGHTA and CDR2 FQGNSA. V lost 5 bases and J lost 3; bases outside the gene matches: 3. The CDR3 region has the DNA TGTGCCAGCAGCAAGGACAGGGGGCTCTACGAGCAGTACTTC. This gives the protein CASSKDRGLYEQYF.

V is TRBV7-8 and J is TRBJ2-2, with 11 positions matching TRBD2. Germline V gene sequence: CDR1 SGHVS, CDR2 FQNEAQ. J lost 3 bases, V lost 3 bases, and 0 bases had no gene match. CDR3 length: 15 residues. The CDR3 loop reads CASSFSGRDTGELFF. CDR3 nucleotide sequence: TGTGCCAGCAGCTTTAGCGGGAGGGACACCGGGGAGCTGTTTTTT. Combining the CDR3 with reference TRBV7-8 and TRBJ2-2 gives the whole variable domain GAGVSQSPRYKVAKRGQDVALRCDPISGHVSLFWYQQALGQGPEFLTYFQNEAQLDKSGLPSDRFFAERPEGSVSTLKIQRTQQEDSAVYLCASSFSGRDTGELFFGEGSRLTVL.

V is TRBV20-1 and J is TRBJ1-6; D is ambiguous. The CDR3 runs 12 residues. CDR1 is DFQATT, CDR2 SNEGSKA, per germline (reference sequence). Deletions cut 1 base from V and 10 bases from J, with 8 bases between. The CDR3 DNA is TGCAGTGCTAGAGTTCCAGACTCACCCCTCCACTTT. Its translation: CSARVPDSPLHF.

This clonotype was found a few times. The chain couples TRBV20-1 to TRBJ2-6; tentative D call: TRBD1 (6 bases). With 6 bases removed from V and 2 bases from J, the gap between germline ends came to 23 bases. This CDR3 has 18 residues. Germline V gene data show CDR1 as DFQATT and CDR2 as SNEGSKA (reference sequence). The chain's CDR3 is CSARDKGEPSPGANVLTF. In DNA, the CDR3 is TGCAGTGCAAGGGACAAAGGGGAACCCTCACCTGGGGCCAACGTCCTGACTTTC.

V usage is TRBV5-1 and J usage is TRBJ2-2; 9 bases agree with TRBD2. With V trimmed by 2 bases and J by 1 base, 3 bases remained unmatched. Germline V lookup: CDR1 SGHRS, CDR2 YFSETQ. The CDR3 is made up of 16 amino acids. Here the CDR3 DNA reads TGCGCCAGCAGCTTCATAGCGGGGGTGAACACCGGGGAGCTGTTTTTT. It specifies CASSFIAGVNTGELFF.

V and J are TRBV20-1 and TRBJ2-2; D not resolved. This CDR3 contains 12 residues. Deletions cut 3 bases from V and 7 bases from J, with 9 bases between. The germline V gene encodes CDR1 DFQATT and CDR2 SNEGSKA (reference sequence). The CDR3 region is CSARPKNGELFF. DNA of the CDR3: TGCAGTGCTAGGCCGAAGAACGGGGAGCTGTTTTTT.

This clonotype has only a few counts. The chain uses TRBV6-2 or TRBV6-3 and TRBJ2-4; TRBD2 might be the D (5 bases). CDR1 is MNHEY, CDR2 SVGEGT, per germline. The CDR3 covers 16 residues. Trimming took off 0 bases at V and 9 bases at J, with 18 bases between the two ends. CDR3 nucleotides: TGTGCCAGCAGTTACTCTTTCGGGGAAAGGTTGGGCATTCAGTACTTC. This sequence encodes CASSYSFGERLGIQYF.

This clonotype was seen a few times. The chain employs TRBV20-1 and TRBJ2-3, with 9 bases fitting TRBD2. This CDR3 contains 15 residues. The germline CDR1 and CDR2 sequences are DFQATT and SNEGSKA (reference sequence). J gave up 2 bases and V 6 bases, and 9 bases lay outside the gene matches. CDR3 nucleotide sequence: TGCAGTGCGCGGCCCTTAGCGGGGGCCACAGATACGCAGTATTTT. Translating it yields CSARPLAGATDTQYF.

This clonotype was picked up a small number of times. The chain carries TRBV20-1 and TRBJ1-4; D perhaps matches TRBD1 (5 bases). The V and J ends lost 0 bases and 8 bases respectively, with 13 bases between them. Germline V gives CDR1 DFQATT, CDR2 SNEGSKA (reference sequence). CDR3 length: 14 residues. The CDR3 here is CSARDTAGSEKLFF. The CDR3 DNA follows: TGCAGTGCTAGAGATACGGCAGGGTCGGAAAAACTGTTTTTT.

The chain employs TRBV20-1 and TRBJ2-3, with D tentatively TRBD1 (6 bases). V lost 6 bases and J lost 2, with 12 bases in between. The CDR3 is 13 residues long. The V gene's germline CDR1 is DFQATT and CDR2 SNEGSKA (reference sequence). CDR3 in amino acids: CSAEDRSTDTQYF. The CDR3 region has the DNA TGCAGTGCCGAAGACAGGTCCACAGATACGCAGTATTTT.

The V and J genes are TRBV20-1 and TRBJ2-2, with D tentatively TRBD2 (6 bases). In germline, CDR1 is DFQATT, CDR2 SNEGSKA (reference sequence). The CDR3 consists of 17 residues. V was trimmed by 0 bases and J by 3 bases, leaving 17 bases between them. The CDR3 sequence: CSARDLGGGIDTGELFF. CDR3 DNA sequence: TGCAGTGCTAGAGATCTAGGTGGGGGGATCGACACCGGGGAGCTGTTTTTT.

This chain uses TRBV4-2 with TRBJ2-1; D unclear. V lost 2 bases and J 2 bases, leaving 10 bases between the germline ends. The germline V gene encodes CDR1 LGHNA and CDR2 YNFKEQ. The CDR3 covers 15 residues. The CDR3 nucleotides read TGTGCCAGCAGCCAACCCCCGGCCACCTACAATGAGCAGTTCTTC. Translating it yields CASSQPPATYNEQFF.

The sample holds a few counts of this clonotype. The genes are TRBV7-2 and TRBJ2-1, with D possibly being TRBD1 (6 bases). CDR1 SGHTA and CDR2 FQGNSA come from the germline V gene. The CDR3 spans 15 residues. The V gene lost 1 base and the J gene lost 2 bases, with 9 bases spanning the gap. Here the CDR3 reads CASSLGTAAYNEQFF. The CDR3 nucleotides read TGTGCCAGCAGCTTAGGGACAGCCGCCTACAATGAGCAGTTCTTC.

This clonotype was seen more than once but under ten times. The chain recombines TRBV27 with TRBJ2-3; 8 positions match TRBD2. With 7 bases clipped from V and 4 bases from J, the junction kept 7 bases outside the gene matches. The CDR3 length is 14 residues. Germline V gene sequence: CDR1 MNHEY, CDR2 SMNVEV (reference sequence). Here the CDR3 reads CASKRGGGSDTQYF. CDR3 DNA: TGTGCCAGCAAAAGGGGCGGGGGGTCAGATACGCAGTATTTT.